Following are 21 T cell receptor beta chains from one sample sequenced in a study of cytomegalovirus exposure and HLA in healthy donors. With 60 Vbeta and 13 Jbeta primers, the PCR was carried out. The repertoire was sequenced with immunoSEQ multiplex PCR; TCRdb's copy has only in-frame clones and lacks some. The sample includes 110,000 to 150,000 clones, 77% of them seen just once. Sequences were obtained from PBMCs. The receptors shown here come from a male donor in good health and CMV-seronegative.

The rearrangement links TRBV6-1 to TRBJ2-1; D remains ambiguous. V gave up 4 bases and J gave up 0 bases, with 13 bases separating them. Germline V gene data show CDR1 as MNHNS and CDR2 as SASEGT. This CDR3 is built from 16 residues. As DNA, the CDR3 is TGTGCCAGCAGTGGCGAGGCCAAAAGCTCCTACAATGAGCAGTTCTTC. Translating it yields CASSGEAKSSYNEQFF.

V usage is TRBV6-5 and J usage is TRBJ2-1; 9 bases fit TRBD2. V shed 4 bases, J shed 2 bases, and the junction held 0 bases outside the gene matches. The length of the CDR3 is 14 residues. Germline V gives CDR1 MNHEY, CDR2 SVGAGI. The CDR3 loop reads CASSSSGAYNEQFF. CDR3 nucleotide sequence: TGTGCCAGCAGTTCTAGCGGGGCCTACAATGAGCAGTTCTTC.

This chain joins TRBV2 and TRBJ1-1, with 7 positions matching TRBD1. The trim removed 5 bases at V and 5 bases at J, leaving 11 bases unmatched. The CDR3 covers 15 residues. The V gene's germline CDR1 is SNHLY and CDR2 FYNNEI. The CDR3 nucleotides are TGTGCCAGCAGTCTGGGGACAGCCCGAGAGACTGAAGCTTTCTTT. Residues: CASSLGTARETEAFF.

This chain connects TRBV12-2 to TRBJ2-7; TRBD1 was called by the table and not checked on the DNA. TRBV12-2 is annotated as a pseudogene. The CDR3 runs 16 residues. CDR3 nucleotide sequence: TGTGCAAGTCGCTTAGTACGGGACAGGGCTGATAATGAGCAGTACTTC. This gives the protein CASRLVRDRADNEQYF.

This chain joins TRBV5-6 and TRBJ2-7; 9 nucleotides match TRBD2. CDR3 length equals 14 residues. The germline V gene encodes CDR1 SGHDT and CDR2 YYEEEE. With V trimmed by 4 bases and J by 4 bases, 6 bases remained unmatched. Here the CDR3 reads CASSLSGGQYEQYF. CDR3 nucleotides: TGTGCCAGCAGCCTTAGCGGGGGTCAATACGAGCAGTACTTC.

This clone has just one count. The sample carries other DNA sequences with the same CDR3. The chain combines TRBV5-1 with TRBJ2-3, with 11 bases fitting TRBD2. V was pared by 4 bases and J by 2 bases, with 6 bases of the junction left unmatched. Per the germline V gene, CDR1 is SGHRS and CDR2 is YFSETQ. The CDR3 contains 16 residues. DNA for the CDR3: TGCGCCAGCAGCATAGGGGGACTAGCGGTCACAGATACGCAGTATTTT. It specifies CASSIGGLAVTDTQYF.

This clone was recorded a few times. Here the CDR3 DNA reads TGTGCCAGCAGCTTGGGGCTAGGGGGAGAGACCCAGTACTTC. It is translated as CASSLGLGGETQYF. The V and J genes are TRBV5-6 and TRBJ2-5; D perhaps matches TRBD1 (6 bases). The V gene lost 0 bases and the J gene lost 4 bases, with 10 bases spanning the gap. In germline, CDR1 is SGHDT, CDR2 YYEEEE. The CDR3 length is 14 residues.

This chain links TRBV5-1 with TRBJ1-1, with 11 bases fitting TRBD1. This CDR3 region has 17 residues. Per germline, CDR1 SGHRS and CDR2 YFSETQ. V lost 2 bases and J lost 6; bases outside the gene matches: 12. The CDR3 DNA reads as TGCGCCAGCAGCTTCGAAGCTCCGGGACAGGGGGGGTCTGAAGCTTTCTTT. It translates to CASSFEAPGQGGSEAFF.

V and J are TRBV25-1 and TRBJ2-1; 12 positions match TRBD2. J gave up 4 bases and V 2 bases, and 0 bases lay outside the gene matches. The germline V gene encodes CDR1 MGHDK and CDR2 SYGVNS. The CDR3 runs to 15 residues. CDR3 in DNA: TGTGCCAGCAGTGAACTAGCGGGGGGGTACAATGAGCAGTTCTTC. Translation: CASSELAGGYNEQFF.

The rearrangement joins TRBV7-3 to TRBJ2-1, with TRBD2 matching over 12 bases. There are 15 residues in the CDR3. With V trimmed by 5 bases and J by 10 bases, 9 bases remained unmatched. In germline, CDR1 is SGHTA, CDR2 FQGTGA. CDR3 nucleotides: TGTGCCAGCAGCCTCGGACTAGCGGGGCTACAGGAGCAGTTCTTC. Residues: CASSLGLAGLQEQFF.

The chain joins TRBV11-2 to TRBJ2-3, with D possibly being TRBD1 (6 bases). Trimming pared 5 bases from V and 2 bases from J, leaving 11 bases between. The germline CDR1 and CDR2 sequences are SGHAT and FQNNGV. This CDR3 region has 14 residues. The CDR3 spells CASSQWTDTDTQYF. CDR3 DNA: TGTGCCAGCAGCCAATGGACAGACACAGATACGCAGTATTTT.

V and J are TRBV19 and TRBJ1-4, with 9 bases fitting TRBD1. The CDR3 has 17 residues. V dropped 4 bases and J dropped 0; count of bases not matched to a gene: 6. Germline V lookup: CDR1 LNHDA, CDR2 SQIVND (reference sequence). CDR3 DNA sequence: TGTGCCAGTAGTACTCCGGGACAGGGTGCAACTAATGAAAAACTGTTTTTT. Protein product: CASSTPGQGATNEKLFF.

V usage is TRBV18 and J usage is TRBJ1-2; 8 bases line up with TRBD1. Germline lookup yields CDR1 KGHSH and CDR2 LQKENI. The CDR3 runs 11 residues. The V gene end was trimmed by 6 bases and the J gene end by 6 bases; junction bases not matched to a gene: 0. The CDR3 protein is CASSTGDGYTF. The CDR3 nucleotides read TGTGCCAGCTCGACAGGGGATGGCTACACCTTC.

This clone appeared once. The chain has TRBV11-3 and TRBJ1-1; D is possibly TRBD1 (6 bases). From germline, CDR1 is SGHNT and CDR2 YENEEA. There are 19 residues in the CDR3. V gave up 2 bases and J gave up 1 base, with 23 bases separating them. The CDR3 loop reads CASSLIPTRRTAGNTEAFF. CDR3 bases: TGTGCCAGCAGCTTAATTCCCACCCGACGGACAGCCGGGAACACTGAAGCTTTCTTT.

The chain carries TRBV15 and TRBJ2-2, with 7 bases matching TRBD2. The J segment lost 3 bases and the V segment lost 0 bases, leaving 10 bases of the junction unmatched. Germline CDR1 is LNHNV and CDR2 is YYDKDF (reference sequence). The CDR3 is made up of 18 amino acids. The CDR3 protein is CATSRDWYGGNYTGELFF. For the CDR3, the DNA is TGTGCCACCAGCAGAGATTGGTACGGGGGGAACTACACCGGGGAGCTGTTTTTT.

Only a few counts were recorded for this clone. The rearrangement uses TRBV6-1 and TRBJ2-5; 8 nucleotides agree with TRBD2. CDR3 length: 14 residues. The V segment lost 5 bases and the J segment 5 bases; nucleotides outside the gene matches: 7. Germline loops: CDR1 MNHNS, CDR2 SASEGT. The CDR3 nucleotides are TGTGCCAGCAGTAGGACTAGCTCCTCGGAGACCCAGTACTTC. As protein: CASSRTSSSETQYF.

Note on this clone: The junction departs from the called germline gene at one end, perhaps through a read error. This CDR3 is CASSSTSGANGLTF. For the CDR3, the DNA is TGTGCCAGCAGTTCTACCTCTGGGGCCAACGGCCTGACTTTC. The rearrangement joins TRBV27 to TRBJ2-6; maybe TRBD1 (5 bases). The CDR3 runs 14 residues. The germline V gene encodes CDR1 MNHEY and CDR2 SMNVEV (reference sequence).

CDR3 nucleotide sequence: TGCAGCTTTGCGGGAGGCCCCGACGGGATTACAGATACGCAGTATTTT. Residues: CSFAGGPDGITDTQYF. The chain couples TRBV29-1 to TRBJ2-3, with 8 bases identical to TRBD2. CDR3 length: 16 amino acids. The germline V gene has CDR1 SQVTM and CDR2 ANQGSEA. V was pared by 8 bases and J by 3 bases, with 16 bases of the junction left unmatched.

This clone was found a few times. The chain combines TRBV10-3 with TRBJ1-2; weak D call: TRBD1 (5 bases). The length of the CDR3 is 18 residues. Germline CDR1 is ENHRY and CDR2 is SYGVKD. V gave up 1 base and J gave up 0 bases, with 18 bases separating them. The CDR3: CAISEFLGRARSNYGYTF. The CDR3, as DNA: TGTGCCATCAGTGAGTTCTTAGGCAGGGCGAGGTCTAACTATGGCTACACCTTC.

The rearrangement uses TRBV5-4 and TRBJ2-6; D is undetermined. Looked up from germline, CDR1 is SGHNT and CDR2 is YYREEE (reference sequence). This CDR3 spans 12 amino acids. Trimming cost V 8 bases and J 0 bases, with 3 bases left between them. This chain's CDR3 is CASISGANVLTF. The CDR3 DNA follows: TGTGCCAGTATCTCTGGGGCCAACGTCCTGACTTTC.

This chain joins TRBV5-5 and TRBJ1-5, with TRBD1 as a possible D gene (6 bases). Trimming shortened V by 0 bases and J by 7 bases, and 14 bases separated the two germline ends. This CDR3 has 15 amino acids. Per germline, CDR1 SGHKS and CDR2 YYEKEE (reference sequence). The CDR3: CASSLEGVRSQPQHF. CDR3 nucleotide sequence: TGTGCCAGCAGCTTGGAGGGGGTACGGAGCCAGCCCCAGCATTTT.